This TCR beta chain was captured in a study of CD8+CD57+ T cells in acquired aplastic anemia (dated by TCRdb to 2017 to 2018). For the wider study: Extracted DNA from sorted CD4+ and CD8+ cells averaged around 3.3 ug, ranging from roughly 0.17 to 27.4 ug. Mean read counts for healthy donor samples were 10 million to 10.8 million for CD4+ cells and about 12 million for CD8+ cells.

Paper-wide results and their limitations: Around 30 CD8+ CDR3 sequences were shared between patients and controls but appeared highly expressed in patients and within their immunodominant clones. No significant difference in CD8+ Simpson's diversity was found between patients and healthy controls (P=0.060).

This clonotype was seen at least ten times. Its binding antigen is unknown. The record has no base qualities; no much larger clone is one base away. Genomic DNA served as template for TCR beta VDJ combination and CDR3 sequence profiling. An Illumina HiSeq 2000 was used for TCR repertoire sequencing. For the original study's pipeline: TRBV/TRBJ rearrangement plots, CDR3 size and DJ length profiles, and Simpson's diversity index were used to assess repertoires. The most abundant DNA sequence in the deep sequencing data was taken as the immunodominant clone. CDR3 amino acid sequences were checked for sharing between subjects and were compared against published repertoires and the VDJdb database. TCRdb passed the public sequencing reads through fastp at Q25 and MiXCR, retaining productive beta sequences. Rows matching on CDR3 protein sequence are summarized as one entry with the most common DNA and genes. TCRdb, rather than the study authors, made the V and J calls. In this sample the table shows under 150,000 distinct CDR3 sequences, around two fifths of which occur a single time. Under 9% of the sample comes from the top ten.

In this study, sorted CD4+ and CD8+ T cells from the blood of healthy subjects and of severe aplastic anemia patients had their TCR repertoires deep-sequenced. Ficoll-Paque density gradient centrifugation was used to isolate peripheral blood mononuclear cells. CD4+ and CD8+ T cells were sorted by FACS or magnetic beads before DNA extraction. The CDR3 contains 15 residues, cysteine and phenylalanine counted. Only CDR3 DNA is held: 45 bases, read in frame from base 1. The trim is 5 bases for V and 0 bases for J, with a gap of 14 bases between the germline ends. In the germline V gene, CDR1 corresponds to SQVTM and CDR2 to ANQGSEA.

Sequenced material: sorted CD4+, CD8+, or CD8+CD57+ T cells (not recorded which) from PBMCs. The V and J genes are TRBV29-1 and TRBJ1-3; a weak D assignment points to TRBD1 (6 bases agree). The receptor was derived from a human donor in good health, serving as a control. CDR3 reads: CSVWGAANSGNTIYF. The nucleotide sequence reads as follows: TGCAGCGTTTGGGGGGCAGCTAACTCTGGAAACACCATATATTTT.